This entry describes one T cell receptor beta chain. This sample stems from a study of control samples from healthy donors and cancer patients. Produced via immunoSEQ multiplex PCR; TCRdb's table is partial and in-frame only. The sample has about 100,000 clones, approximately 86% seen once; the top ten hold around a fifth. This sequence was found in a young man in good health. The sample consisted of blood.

The DNA of the CDR3 is TGCAGTGCTAGTCCGGGATCTGGCGGCTACACCTTC. Translation: CSASPGSGGYTF. The rearrangement uses TRBV20-1 and TRBJ1-2; D call uncertain. V was clipped by 3 bases and J by 8 bases, with 13 bases between them. The CDR3 has 12 residues. CDR1 is DFQATT, CDR2 SNEGSKA, per germline (reference sequence).